The 19 T cell receptor beta chains below were found in one sample sequenced in a study of quantifying T cell responses using KT2 cells listed by TCRdb under 2017. Turning to the overall study: RNA was DNase-treated and reverse transcribed with TCR alpha and beta constant-region primers, mostly using SuperScript III.

Library construction relied on UMI-ligation and nested PCR. Sequencing was carried out with an Illumina MiSeq. A single-stranded oligonucleotide bearing the Illumina SP2 sequence and a UMI was ligated to the 3' end of the cDNA with T4 RNA ligase 1. PCR1 consisted of 4 cycles (98 degrees C 15 s, 69 degrees C 30 s, 72 degrees C 40 s), and for the beta primer an equimolar mix of RC1.1 and RC1.2 was used to cover TRBC1 and TRBC2. TCRdb took the public reads, trimmed them with fastp at Q25, ran MiXCR for clone calling and kept in-frame beta chains. Rows with one shared CDR3 protein collapse into an entry with the most common genes and DNA. For this sample the table gives roughly 50,000 distinct CDR3 sequences, of which 12% were detected only once. In total, the top ten clones hold 9.4% of the sample. Sequenced material: PBMCs spiked with cells of the T cell clone KT2. The receptors derive from a human donor.

The chain links TRBV24-1 to TRBJ2-5; 7 bases line up with TRBD2. V lost 9 bases and J lost 5; bases outside the gene matches: 11. This CDR3 is 14 amino acids long. Germline V gene data show CDR1 as KGHDR and CDR2 as SFDVKD. CDR3 protein: CATQLSGNEETQYF. DNA of the CDR3: TGTGCCACCCAGTTAAGCGGGAACGAGGAGACCCAGTACTTC.

The rearrangement links TRBV7-3 to TRBJ1-1; D might be TRBD1 (5 bases). The germline V gene has CDR1 SGHTA and CDR2 FQGTGA. The V end lost 1 base, the J end lost 10 bases, and 16 bases lay between the germline ends. The CDR3 spans 14 residues. In DNA, the CDR3 is TGTGCCAGCAGCTTAAACCCCGGGACCTCGGGAGCTTTCTTT. Amino acids: CASSLNPGTSGAFF.

This clonotype was seen more than once but under ten times. The CDR3 is CASRAGTGRGETQYF. DNA of the CDR3: TGTGCCAGCAGGGCCGGGACAGGGCGCGGGGAGACCCAGTACTTC. This rearrangement joins TRBV2 to TRBJ2-5, with TRBD1 matching 9 bases. V shed 6 bases, J shed 5 bases, and the junction held 10 bases outside the gene matches. The germline V gene encodes CDR1 SNHLY and CDR2 FYNNEI. The CDR3 is 15 amino acids.

The chain recombines TRBV5-4 with TRBJ1-3; 10 nucleotides line up with TRBD1. With V trimmed by 5 bases and J by 2 bases, 4 bases remained unmatched. Germline loops: CDR1 SGHNT, CDR2 YYREEE (reference sequence). CDR3 length: 15 residues. Written as DNA, the CDR3 is TGTGCCAGCAGACGAGACAGGGGGCCTGGAAACACCATATATTTT. Protein product: CASRRDRGPGNTIYF.

This clonotype was seen many times. This chain joins TRBV6-5 and TRBJ1-2; TRBD1 might be the D (5 bases). The ends were cut back, 4 bases at V and 6 bases at J, with 15 bases in the middle. Per germline, CDR1 MNHEY and CDR2 SVGAGI. The CDR3 consists of 14 residues. In DNA, the CDR3 is TGTGCCAGCAGTTTCTCGGGACCGTCGAATGGCTACACCTTC. Encoded protein: CASSFSGPSNGYTF.

This chain uses TRBV15 with TRBJ2-7, with D possibly called TRBD1 or TRBD2 (7 bases each). Germline CDR1 LNHNV, CDR2 YYDKDF (reference sequence). The CDR3 consists of 15 residues. The V and J ends lost 0 bases and 5 bases respectively, with 14 bases between them. The CDR3 coding sequence is TGTGCCACCAGCAGAGATCCAGGGGGGGCCGACGAGCAGTACTTC. Its protein product is CATSRDPGGADEQYF.

This clonotype was found a few times. The chain carries TRBV4-2 and TRBJ1-5; weak D call: TRBD1 (6 bases). The germline V and J ends were trimmed by 0 bases and 2 bases, with 11 bases remaining between them. CDR1 LGHNA and CDR2 YNFKEQ come from the germline V gene. The CDR3 extends over 16 amino acids. CDR3 nucleotide sequence: TGTGCCAGCAGCCAAGACCCCAGGGGTGGCAATCAGCCCCAGCATTTT. It is translated as CASSQDPRGGNQPQHF.

In this sample, this clonotype turned up many times. The chain employs TRBV20-1 and TRBJ2-1; 10 bases agree with TRBD2. V gave up 5 bases and J gave up 0 bases; unmatched junction bases: 4. The CDR3 extends over 15 amino acids. The germline V gene encodes CDR1 DFQATT and CDR2 SNEGSKA (reference sequence). The chain's CDR3 is CSAFSGRSSYNEQFF. The DNA for the CDR3 is TGCAGTGCTTTTAGCGGGAGGAGCTCCTACAATGAGCAGTTCTTC.

This clonotype was found a few times. V usage is TRBV5-1 and J usage is TRBJ1-4; D is uncertain. Trimming took 1 base from V and 0 from J, leaving 10 bases between them. This CDR3 has 16 amino acids. Germline-derived CDR1 and CDR2 are SGHRS and YFSETQ. The CDR3 DNA reads as TGCGCCAGCAGCTTGACAAGGGCAGCAACTAATGAAAAACTGTTTTTT. It encodes CASSLTRAATNEKLFF.

This clonotype was counted only a few times. The chain uses TRBV12-3 or TRBV12-4 and TRBJ2-3, with 8 bases aligning to TRBD2. Germline trimming cut 5 bases from V and 0 bases from J; bases unmatched to any gene: 4. The CDR3 extends over 15 amino acids. CDR3 region: CASSLSGISTDTQYF. The CDR3 DNA follows: TGTGCCAGCAGTCTTAGCGGGATAAGCACAGATACGCAGTATTTT.

This clonotype has more than one count but fewer than ten. The chain uses TRBV12-3 or TRBV12-4 and TRBJ1-4; 10 bases are shared with TRBD1. This CDR3 contains 14 residues. V lost 3 bases and J lost 7; bases outside the gene matches: 2. CDR3 loop: CASSLGQGTEKLFF. CDR3 bases: TGTGCCAGCAGTTTGGGACAGGGGACTGAAAAACTGTTTTTT.

Written as DNA, the CDR3 is TGTGCCAGCAGTTTCCGTAGGGGATCTAACTATGGCTACACCTTC. Translating gives CASSFRRGSNYGYTF. V is TRBV27 and J is TRBJ1-2; D is perhaps TRBD1 (5 bases). From germline, CDR1 is MNHEY and CDR2 SMNVEV (reference sequence). The V end was cut by 3 bases, the J end by 0 bases, with 11 bases between. The CDR3 sequence is 15 residues long.

This clonotype was observed a handful of times. V usage is TRBV20-1 and J usage is TRBJ2-5; D is unclear. Trimming took 1 base from V and 5 from J, leaving 11 bases between them. Germline-derived CDR1 and CDR2 are DFQATT and SNEGSKA (reference sequence). CDR3 length equals 13 residues. CDR3 sequence (DNA): TGCAGTGCTAGAGGACCGGTGGGGGAGACCCAGTACTTC. Its protein product is CSARGPVGETQYF.

This clonotype was observed many times. V usage is TRBV12-5 and J usage is TRBJ2-1, with 9 bases aligning to TRBD1. The J segment lost 5 bases and the V segment lost 2 bases, leaving 1 base of the junction unmatched. Germline values: CDR1 LGHNT, CDR2 FRNRAP. The CDR3 runs 14 residues. In nucleotides, the CDR3 is TGTGCTAGTGGTTTGTGGACAGGGGACAATGAGCAGTTCTTC. Translation: CASGLWTGDNEQFF.

Ten or more counts support this clonotype. V gene TRBV12-3 or TRBV12-4 combines with J gene TRBJ2-2, with D unresolved. This CDR3 is built from 13 residues. Trimming took 1 base from V and 6 from J, leaving 6 bases between them. The CDR3 DNA sequence: TGTGCCAGCAGTTTAGACTTGGCCGGGGAGCTGTTTTTT. Protein: CASSLDLAGELFF.

The V and J genes are TRBV5-1 and TRBJ1-2; D is unresolved. CDR1 and CDR2 from the germline V gene are SGHRS and YFSETQ. The CDR3 is made up of 15 amino acids. Trimming cost V 0 bases and J 3 bases, with 12 bases left between them. The CDR3 loop is CASSLEADFHYGYTF. CDR3 sequence (DNA): TGCGCCAGCAGCTTGGAGGCGGATTTCCACTATGGCTACACCTTC.

V gene TRBV5-8 combines with J gene TRBJ2-3; possible D gene TRBD1, 6 bases. Deletions cut 3 bases from V and 7 bases from J, with 27 bases between. Germline V lookup: CDR1 SGHTS, CDR2 YDEGEE. The CDR3 has 18 amino acids. The CDR3 region has the DNA TGTGCCAGCAGCTACCATCCGAGGGACACTACCCGGATGAATACGCAGTATTTT. This sequence encodes CASSYHPRDTTRMNTQYF. The full variable domain, completed using reference TRBV5-8 and TRBJ2-3, is EAGVTQSPTHLIKTRGQQATLRCSPISGHTSVYWYQQALGLGLQFLLWYDEGEERNRGNFPPRFSGRQFPNYSSELNVNALELEDSALYLCASSYHPRDTTRMNTQYFGPGTRLTVL.

The CDR3 sequence is CASSVSGGTTDTQYF. The CDR3 nucleotides read TGTGCCAGCAGCGTTAGCGGGGGGACCACAGATACGCAGTATTTT. The gene calls are TRBV4-2 and TRBJ2-3; TRBD2 aligns across 10 bases. CDR3 size: 15 residues. Germline V CDR1 and CDR2: LGHNA, YNFKEQ. V shed 5 bases and J 2 bases; nucleotides not matched to a gene: 4.

This chain uses TRBV30 with TRBJ1-1; TRBD1 agrees at 8 bases. Losses at the gene ends were 7 bases for V and 0 bases for J; bases not matched to a gene: 7. This CDR3 spans 14 amino acids. Germline CDR1 GTSNPN, CDR2 SVGIG (reference sequence). This CDR3 reads CAYTTGALNTEAFF. The CDR3 nucleotides are TGTGCCTACACGACAGGGGCCTTGAACACTGAAGCTTTCTTT.